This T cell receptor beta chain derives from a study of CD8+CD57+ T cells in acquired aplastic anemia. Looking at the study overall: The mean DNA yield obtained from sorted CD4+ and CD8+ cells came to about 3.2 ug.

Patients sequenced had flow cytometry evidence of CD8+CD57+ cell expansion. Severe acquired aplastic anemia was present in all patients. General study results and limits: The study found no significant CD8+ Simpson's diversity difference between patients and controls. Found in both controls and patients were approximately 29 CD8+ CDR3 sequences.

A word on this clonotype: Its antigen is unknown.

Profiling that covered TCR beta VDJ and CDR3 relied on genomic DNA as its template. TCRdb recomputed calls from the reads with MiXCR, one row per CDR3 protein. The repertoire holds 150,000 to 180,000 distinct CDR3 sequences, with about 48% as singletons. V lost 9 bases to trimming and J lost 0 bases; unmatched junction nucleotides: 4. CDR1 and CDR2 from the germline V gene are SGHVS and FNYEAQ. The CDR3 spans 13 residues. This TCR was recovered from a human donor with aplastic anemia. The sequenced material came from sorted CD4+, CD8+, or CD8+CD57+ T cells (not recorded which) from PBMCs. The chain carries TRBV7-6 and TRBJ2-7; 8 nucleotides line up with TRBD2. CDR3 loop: CASRGGPSYEQYF. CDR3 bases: TGTGCCAGTCGGGGGGGGCCCTCCTACGAGCAGTACTTC.